The rows below give T cell receptor beta chains drawn from one sample of a study of shared clonotypes between healthy human individuals. Data came from immunoSEQ multiplex PCR; TCRdb stores just in-frame clones and leaves some out. The sample consists of fewer than 1.6 million clones, approximately 98.5% of them appearing once. The specimen was naive CD4+ T cells sorted from blood. These receptors all come from a young man in good health. CDR3s include the opening cysteine and the closing phenylalanine or tryptophan. Fields, in order: D gene, J gene, V gene, clone size, CDR3 protein, CDR3 DNA. The D gene is left open where the match is weak. Clone size is given for some rows only: seen once, a few or many times, or a class if the clone is expanded.

.,TRBJ1-5,TRBV19,.,CASSIAGEPQHF,TGTGCCAGTAGTATAGCGGGGGAGCCCCAGCATTTT
TRBD2,TRBJ2-5,TRBV5-1,.,CASSWQGLAKQETQYF,TGCGCCAGCAGCTGGCAGGGACTAGCGAAACAAGAGACCCAGTACTTC
TRBD2,TRBJ2-7,TRBV29-1,.,CSVVLAGSSSYEQYF,TGCAGCGTTGTACTAGCGGGGAGTTCCTCCTACGAGCAGTACTTC
.,TRBJ2-4,TRBV7-2,once,CASSLAGLEGNIQYF,TGTGCCAGCAGCTTAGCTGGGTTGGAGGGGAACATTCAGTACTTC
.,TRBJ1-2,TRBV29-1,.,CSVETDYLYGYTF,TGCAGCGTTGAAACAGATTACCTCTATGGCTACACCTTC
TRBD2,TRBJ2-5,TRBV28,.,CASGLARQETQYF,TGTGCCAGCGGACTAGCACGGCAAGAGACCCAGTACTTC
.,TRBJ2-5,TRBV27,.,CASSLTGRQETQYF,TGTGCCAGCAGTTTAACAGGGCGGCAAGAGACCCAGTACTTC
TRBD1,TRBJ1-4,TRBV7-8,.,CASSGLSGGVEKLFF,TGTGCCAGCAGCGGCCTGTCAGGGGGCGTGGAAAAACTGTTTTTT
TRBD2,TRBJ2-7,TRBV5-1,.,CASSLAVGTSVMEQYF,TGCGCCAGCAGCTTGGCCGTCGGGACTAGCGTGATGGAGCAGTACTTC
.,TRBJ1-2,TRBV6-1,.,CASSAGAKRSGYTF,TGTGCCAGCAGTGCGGGGGCAAAAAGGAGTGGCTACACCTTC
.,TRBJ1-3,TRBV5-1,.,CASSFGTPGSSWGNTIYF,TGCGCCAGCAGCTTCGGGACACCCGGGAGCAGTTGGGGAAACACCATATATTTT
TRBD1,TRBJ1-1,TRBV5-1,.,CASSLGQGRNTEAFF,TGCGCCAGCAGCTTGGGACAGGGAAGGAACACTGAAGCTTTCTTT
.,TRBJ1-1,TRBV9,.,CASSVGTGEAFF,TGTGCCAGCAGCGTTGGTACAGGAGAAGCTTTCTTT
.,TRBJ1-5,TRBV27,.,CASSLSRGRGNQPQHF,TGTGCCAGCAGTTTATCGCGAGGCAGGGGCAATCAGCCCCAGCATTTT
TRBD1,TRBJ1-4,TRBV5-1,.,CASSLGFGQGTNEKLFF,TGCGCCAGCAGCTTGGGTTTTGGACAGGGCACTAATGAAAAACTGTTTTTT
TRBD1,TRBJ2-7,TRBV5-8,.,CASSGTTGSEQYF,TGTGCCAGCAGCGGCACGACAGGGTCCGAGCAGTACTTC
.,TRBJ2-1,TRBV28,.,CASSIFRASSYNEQFF,TGTGCCAGCAGTATCTTTAGGGCAAGCTCCTACAATGAGCAGTTCTTC
.,TRBJ2-7,TRBV2,.,CASRTRGDEQYF,TGTGCCAGTCGGACCAGGGGCGACGAGCAGTACTTC
TRBD1,TRBJ2-7,TRBV5-1,.,CASRFPGQGSYEQYF,TGCGCCAGCAGGTTTCCGGGACAGGGTTCCTACGAGCAGTACTTC
.,TRBJ2-7,TRBV14,.,CASSPGDTGSYEQYF,TGTGCCAGCAGTCCAGGGGACACAGGATCCTACGAGCAGTACTTC
TRBD2,TRBJ2-1,TRBV19,.,CASSIGTSGSNEQFF,TGTGCCAGTAGTATAGGTACTAGCGGGAGTAATGAGCAGTTCTTC
TRBD2,TRBJ2-1,TRBV9,.,CASSVAVGLAGVGDNEQFF,TGTGCCAGCAGCGTAGCTGTCGGACTAGCGGGAGTTGGAGACAATGAGCAGTTCTTC
TRBD2,TRBJ2-3,TRBV7-9,once,CASSLGGSFTSVTDTQYF,TGTGCCAGCAGCTTAGGAGGGAGTTTCACTAGCGTGACAGATACGCAGTATTTT
TRBD2,TRBJ2-3,TRBV5-5,.,CASSLDPTSGRYNADTQYF,TGTGCCAGCAGCTTGGATCCCACTAGCGGGAGGTACAATGCAGATACGCAGTATTTT
TRBD1,TRBJ1-1,TRBV9,.,CASTLQQGGVNTEAFF,TGTGCCAGCACTTTACAACAGGGGGGAGTGAACACTGAAGCTTTCTTT
TRBD2,TRBJ2-7,TRBV15,.,CATSRTSGNTYEQYF,TGTGCCACCAGCAGGACTAGCGGGAATACCTACGAGCAGTACTTC
TRBD1,TRBJ1-3,TRBV11-2,.,CASSSLSGGFGNTIYF,TGTGCCAGCAGCTCCTTGTCAGGGGGCTTTGGAAACACCATATATTTT